Sequencing of this T cell receptor beta chain was carried out in a study of Graves' ophthalmopathy and Graves' hyperthyroidism. This clonotype was observed many times. The antigen is unknown. Germline assignment: CDR1 MDHEN and CDR2 SYDVKM. V lost 3 bases to trimming and J lost 2 bases, with 10 bases between them. The CDR3 is made up of 15 amino acids. RNA transcripts served as template for amplifying TCR beta CDR3 sequences. Second-round multiplex PCR followed a first-round RT-PCR using HTBI primers. Via MiXCR, TCRdb re-called the multiplex PCR reads, giving one row per CDR3 protein. This sample carries some 410,000 distinct CDR3 sequences, roughly 20% of them seen once, and the ten largest clones take roughly 3%. Notes on the study in general: Predictions made by the model for ophthalmopathy progression reached roughly 64% sensitivity and almost 75% specificity.

Patients were left out if they had other autoimmune diseases, uncontrolled infections, pregnancy or lactation. Clinicians diagnosed using symptoms, serum thyroxine, TRAb, thyroid ultrasound and orbital computed tomography. The clonotype originates from a woman younger than 35 with stable Graves' hyperthyroidism. The V gene is TRBV28, the J gene TRBJ2-2; D is possibly TRBD1 (6 bases). Sequencing used peripheral blood. CDR3: CASSLVGHNTGELFF. In DNA, the CDR3 is TGTGCCAGCAGTTTGGTGGGACATAACACCGGGGAGCTGTTTTTT.